The rows below give T cell receptor beta chains drawn from one sample of a study of T-cell reconstitution after alpha-beta-depleted transplantation in children. TCRdb passed the PCR reads through MiXCR, listing each CDR3 protein once. The sample contains hundreds of thousands of distinct CDR3 sequences, 32% of which appear only once. The source material was PBMCs from the stem cell graft donor, sampled from the stem cell graft. Source of these receptors: a human donor who donated a stem cell graft to a child with aplastic anemia. Both conserved end residues are part of each CDR3. The order of the fields is V gene, J gene, clone size, D gene, CDR3 DNA, CDR3 protein. D genes are given only for firm matches. Clone size is stated in some rows and not others, as once, few, many or a class when expanded.

V: TRBV20-1; J: TRBJ2-1; size: .; D: TRBD2; DNA: TGCAGTGCCCGCTCCGAGCCTAGCGGACTCAACAATGAGCAGTTCTTC; CDR3: CSARSEPSGLNNEQFF
V: TRBV27; J: TRBJ2-3; size: .; D: TRBD2; DNA: TGTGCCAGCAGTTTATCGGCACCGGGACTAGGCCCAGCTAGCACAGATACGCAGTATTTT; CDR3: CASSLSAPGLGPASTDTQYF
V: TRBV12-3/TRBV12-4; J: TRBJ2-5; size: .; D: .; DNA: TGTGCCAGCAGTAACCGGGACTTAAAGGGGGCGGGGACCCAGTACTTC; CDR3: CASSNRDLKGAGTQYF
V: TRBV18; J: TRBJ2-7; size: few; D: TRBD2; DNA: TGTGCCAGCTCGCCCTACGGGGGGGGCTACGAGCAGTACTTC; CDR3: CASSPYGGGYEQYF
V: TRBV7-2; J: TRBJ2-5; size: few; D: .; DNA: TGTGCCAGCAGCTTAACAGTCCAAGAGACCCAGTACTTC; CDR3: CASSLTVQETQYF
V: TRBV4-2; J: TRBJ1-5; size: .; D: TRBD1; DNA: TGTGCCAGCAGCGATACCGGGACAGGGTTAAGTCAGCCCCAGCATTTT; CDR3: CASSDTGTGLSQPQHF
V: TRBV5-4; J: TRBJ1-1; size: few; D: .; DNA: TGTGCCAGCAGCGCGGCCGGGGGGGACACTGAAGCTTTCTTT; CDR3: CASSAAGGDTEAFF
V: TRBV7-8; J: TRBJ1-1; size: few; D: TRBD1; DNA: TGTGCCAGCAGCCCAAGGACAGGCCTTGACACTGAAGCTTTCTTT; CDR3: CASSPRTGLDTEAFF
V: TRBV20-1; J: TRBJ2-5; size: .; D: TRBD1; DNA: TGCTGTGCTAGAGATCAGTTCTCGACAGGGGGCCTCGGGGCCCAGTACTTC; CDR3: CCARDQFSTGGLGAQYF
V: TRBV6-1; J: TRBJ1-5; size: .; D: .; DNA: TGTGCCAGCAGTGCCGGTCCAGGGGCGAAGGAACAGCCCCAGCATTTT; CDR3: CASSAGPGAKEQPQHF
V: TRBV2; J: TRBJ2-7; size: few; D: TRBD2; DNA: TGTGCCAGCCTCGGGGGGAACGGCGAGCAGTACTTC; CDR3: CASLGGNGEQYF
V: TRBV4-3; J: TRBJ1-2; size: many; D: TRBD1; DNA: TGCGCCAGCAGCCAAGCGTGGGACAGGCAAAGTGGCTACACCTTC; CDR3: CASSQAWDRQSGYTF
V: TRBV5-1; J: TRBJ2-3; size: once; D: .; DNA: TGCGCCAGCAGCCCAGCGCGGGACAACCAAGGGGCAGATACGCAGTATTTT; CDR3: CASSPARDNQGADTQYF
V: TRBV7-2; J: TRBJ1-5; size: few; D: .; DNA: TGTGCCAGCAGCTCTCAGGGCTTGGGCAATCAGCCCCAGCATTTT; CDR3: CASSSQGLGNQPQHF
V: TRBV7-9; J: TRBJ1-4; size: few; D: .; DNA: TGTGCCAGCAGCTTGTCCGGGGCCGGTGAAAAACTGTTTTTT; CDR3: CASSLSGAGEKLFF
V: TRBV29-1; J: TRBJ2-7; size: .; D: .; DNA: TGCAGCGGGGGAGGCCGGGGTGGGGAGCAGTACTTC; CDR3: CSGGGRGGEQYF
V: TRBV4-3; J: TRBJ1-2; size: .; D: .; DNA: TGCGCCAGCAGCCCGGTGGGGATTCAGTATGGCTACACCTTC; CDR3: CASSPVGIQYGYTF
V: TRBV6-1; J: TRBJ2-5; size: few; D: TRBD2; DNA: TGTGCCAGCAGGCCGTCGTTGGGGGGGGTAGAGACCCAGTACTTC; CDR3: CASRPSLGGVETQYF
V: TRBV29-1; J: TRBJ2-7; size: few; D: .; DNA: TGCAGCGTTGAAGATCTAGCAGGGAGCTCCTACGAGCAGTACTTC; CDR3: CSVEDLAGSSYEQYF
V: TRBV9; J: TRBJ2-2; size: once; D: .; DNA: TGTGCCAGCAGCGTAGTGGGCAGGAGCACCGGGGAGCTGTTTTTT; CDR3: CASSVVGRSTGELFF
V: TRBV6-2/TRBV6-3; J: TRBJ2-3; size: .; D: TRBD2; DNA: TGTGCCAGTCGACTAGCGCTAAGCACAGATACGCAGTATTTT; CDR3: CASRLALSTDTQYF
V: TRBV7-8; J: TRBJ2-3; size: .; D: .; DNA: TGTGCCAGCAGCTTAGATCATGCAGATACGCAGTATTTT; CDR3: CASSLDHADTQYF
V: TRBV9; J: TRBJ2-5; size: few; D: .; DNA: TGTGCCAGCAGCCCCTCCAGCGTCCAAGAGACCCAGTACTTC; CDR3: CASSPSSVQETQYF
V: TRBV9; J: TRBJ1-5; size: .; D: .; DNA: TGTGCCAGCAGCTCAGGCACCAGTCAGCCCCAGCATTTT; CDR3: CASSSGTSQPQHF
V: TRBV29-1; J: TRBJ2-2; size: few; D: TRBD1; DNA: TGCAGCGTTACGGGACAGGGGATCACCGGGGAGCTGTTTTTT; CDR3: CSVTGQGITGELFF
V: TRBV30; J: TRBJ2-1; size: .; D: .; DNA: TGTGCCTGGAGTCGTAATGAGCAGTTCTTC; CDR3: CAWSRNEQFF
V: TRBV19; J: TRBJ2-5; size: .; D: .; DNA: TGTGCCAGTAGTATAGATCCGGCGGGTTTGGAGACCCAGTACTTC; CDR3: CASSIDPAGLETQYF
V: TRBV20-1; J: TRBJ2-4; size: many; D: .; DNA: TGCAGTGCTAGGCGGGACGGCAAAATTCAGTACTTC; CDR3: CSARRDGKIQYF
V: TRBV5-6; J: TRBJ1-2; size: .; D: .; DNA: TGTGCCAGCAGCTTATTCCTCGCGGGTTATGGCTACACCTTC; CDR3: CASSLFLAGYGYTF
V: TRBV12-3/TRBV12-4; J: TRBJ2-2; size: .; D: .; DNA: TGTGCCAGCAGTTTAGTAAACGGGGGGGAGCTGTTTTTT; CDR3: CASSLVNGGELFF